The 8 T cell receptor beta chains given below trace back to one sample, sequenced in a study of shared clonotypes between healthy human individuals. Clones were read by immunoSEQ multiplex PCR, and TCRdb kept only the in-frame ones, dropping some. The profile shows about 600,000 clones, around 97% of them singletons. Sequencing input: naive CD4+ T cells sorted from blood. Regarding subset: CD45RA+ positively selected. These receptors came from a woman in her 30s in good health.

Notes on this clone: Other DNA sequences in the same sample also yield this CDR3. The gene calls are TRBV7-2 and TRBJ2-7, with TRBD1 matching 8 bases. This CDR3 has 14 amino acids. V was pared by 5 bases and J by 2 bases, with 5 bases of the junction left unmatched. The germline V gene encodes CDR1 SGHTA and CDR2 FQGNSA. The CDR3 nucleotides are TGTGCCAGCAGCCTCACAGGGGGGACCTACGAGCAGTACTTC. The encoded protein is CASSLTGGTYEQYF. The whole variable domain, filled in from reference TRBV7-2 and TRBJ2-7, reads GAGVSQSPSNKVTEKGKDVELRCDPISGHTALYWYRQSLGQGLEFLIYFQGNSAPDKSGLPSDRFSAERTGGSVSTLTIQRTQQEDSAVYLCASSLTGGTYEQYFGPGTRLTVT.

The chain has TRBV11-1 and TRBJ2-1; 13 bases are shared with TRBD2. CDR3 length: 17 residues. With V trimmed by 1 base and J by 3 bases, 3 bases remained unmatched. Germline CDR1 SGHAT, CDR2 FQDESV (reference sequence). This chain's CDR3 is CASSLGTSGSLYNEQFF. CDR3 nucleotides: TGTGCCAGCAGCTTAGGGACTAGCGGGAGCCTCTACAATGAGCAGTTCTTC.

CDR3 coding DNA: TGCGCCAGCTCCCTAGGTGGAACCGAGGCCTACGAGCAGTACTTC. Translating gives CASSLGGTEAYEQYF. The chain recombines TRBV5-1 with TRBJ2-7; no definite D call. CDR1 and CDR2 from the germline V gene are SGHRS and YFSETQ. The V end was cut by 7 bases, the J end by 2 bases, with 19 bases between. This CDR3 has 15 residues.

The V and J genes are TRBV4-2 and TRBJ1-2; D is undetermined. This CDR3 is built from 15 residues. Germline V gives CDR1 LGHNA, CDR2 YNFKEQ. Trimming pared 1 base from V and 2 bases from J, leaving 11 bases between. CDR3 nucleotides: TGTGCCAGCAGCCAAGGGTCCCAGGTCAACTATGGCTACACCTTC. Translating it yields CASSQGSQVNYGYTF.

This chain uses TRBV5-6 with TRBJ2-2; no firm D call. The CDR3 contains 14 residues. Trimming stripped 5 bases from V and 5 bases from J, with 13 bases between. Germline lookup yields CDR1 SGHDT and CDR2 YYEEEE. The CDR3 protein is CASRLHTGTGELFF. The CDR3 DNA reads TGTGCCAGCAGGCTTCATACTGGTACCGGGGAGCTGTTTTTT. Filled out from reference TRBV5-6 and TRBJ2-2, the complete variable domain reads DAGVTQSPTHLIKTRGQQVTLRCSPKSGHDTVSWYQQALGQGPQFIFQYYEEEERQRGNFPDRFSGHQFPNYSSELNVNALLLGDSALYLCASRLHTGTGELFFGEGSRLTVL.

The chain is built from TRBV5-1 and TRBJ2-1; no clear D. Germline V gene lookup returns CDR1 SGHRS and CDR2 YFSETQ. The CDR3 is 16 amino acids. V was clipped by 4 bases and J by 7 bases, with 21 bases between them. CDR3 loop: CASSTSLVNQENEQFF. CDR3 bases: TGCGCCAGCAGCACCTCCCTAGTCAACCAGGAGAATGAGCAGTTCTTC.

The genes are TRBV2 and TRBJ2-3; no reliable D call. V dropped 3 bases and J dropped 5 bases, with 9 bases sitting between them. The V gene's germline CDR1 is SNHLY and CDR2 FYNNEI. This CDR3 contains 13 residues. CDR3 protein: CASSELRRDTQYF. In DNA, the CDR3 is TGTGCCAGCAGTGAGCTTAGGAGAGATACGCAGTATTTT. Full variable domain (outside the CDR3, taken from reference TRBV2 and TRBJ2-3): EPEVTQTPSHQVTQMGQEVILRCVPISNHLYFYWYRQILGQKVEFLVSFYNNEISEKSEIFDDQFSVERPDGSNFTLKIRSTKLEDSAMYFCASSELRRDTQYFGPGTRLTVL.

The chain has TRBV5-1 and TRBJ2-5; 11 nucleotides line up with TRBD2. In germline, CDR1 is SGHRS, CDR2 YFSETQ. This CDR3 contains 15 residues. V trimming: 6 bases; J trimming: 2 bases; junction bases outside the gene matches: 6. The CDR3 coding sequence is TGCGCCAGCAACCGACTAGCGGGGAGGCAAGAGACCCAGTACTTC. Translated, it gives CASNRLAGRQETQYF.